The TCR beta chain described here comes from a study of blood T cell repertoires in COVID-19. Assay: immunoSEQ multiplex PCR; the TCRdb copy retains only in-frame clones and omits some. Here the sample spans around 110,000 clones, around four fifths being singletons. From germline, CDR1 is LNHDA and CDR2 SQIVND (reference sequence). Trimming left V 5 bases short and J 5 bases short, with 12 bases between. The CDR3 is made up of 13 amino acids. This clone was observed a single time. Sample: peripheral blood. This TCR derives from a man under 40 with acute or convalescent COVID-19. The rearrangement uses TRBV19 and TRBJ1-1; D gene ambiguous. CDR3 protein: CASSWGGSTEAFF. The CDR3 region has the DNA TGTGCCAGTAGTTGGGGAGGGTCGACTGAAGCTTTCTTT.